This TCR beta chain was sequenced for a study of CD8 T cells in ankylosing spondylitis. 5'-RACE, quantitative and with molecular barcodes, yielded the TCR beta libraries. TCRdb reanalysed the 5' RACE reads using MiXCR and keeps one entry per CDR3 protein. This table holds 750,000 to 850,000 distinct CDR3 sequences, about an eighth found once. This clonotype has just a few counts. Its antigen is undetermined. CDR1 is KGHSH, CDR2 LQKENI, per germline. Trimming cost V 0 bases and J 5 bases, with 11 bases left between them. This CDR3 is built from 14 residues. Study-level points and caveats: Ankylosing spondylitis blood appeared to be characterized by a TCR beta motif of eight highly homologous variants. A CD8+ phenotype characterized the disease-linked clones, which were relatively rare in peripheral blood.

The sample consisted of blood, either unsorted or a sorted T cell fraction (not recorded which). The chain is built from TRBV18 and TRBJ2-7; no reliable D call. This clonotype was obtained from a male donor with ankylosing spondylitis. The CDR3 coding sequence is TGTGCCAGCTCACCACCGGTGGATGTCAACGAGCAGTACTTC. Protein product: CASSPPVDVNEQYF. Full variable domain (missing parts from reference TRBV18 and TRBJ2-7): NAGVMQNPRHLVRRRGQEARLRCSPMKGHSHVYWYRQLPEEGLKFMVYLQKENIIDESGMPKERFSAEFPKEGPSILRIQQVVRGDSAAYFCASSPPVDVNEQYFGPGTRLTVT.